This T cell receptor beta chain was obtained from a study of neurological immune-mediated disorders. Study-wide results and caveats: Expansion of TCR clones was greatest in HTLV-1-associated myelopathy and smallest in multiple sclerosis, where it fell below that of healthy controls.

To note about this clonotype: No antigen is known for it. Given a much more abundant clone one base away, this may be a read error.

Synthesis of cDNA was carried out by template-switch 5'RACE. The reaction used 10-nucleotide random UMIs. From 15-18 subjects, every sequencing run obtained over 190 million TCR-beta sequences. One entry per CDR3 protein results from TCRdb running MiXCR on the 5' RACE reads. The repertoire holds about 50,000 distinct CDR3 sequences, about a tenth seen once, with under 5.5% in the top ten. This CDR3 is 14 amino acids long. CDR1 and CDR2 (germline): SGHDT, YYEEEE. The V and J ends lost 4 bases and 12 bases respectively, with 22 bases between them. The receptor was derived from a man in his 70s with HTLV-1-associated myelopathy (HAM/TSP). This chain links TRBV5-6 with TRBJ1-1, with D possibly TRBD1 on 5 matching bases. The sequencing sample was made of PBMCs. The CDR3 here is CASSKLGVVSRTFF. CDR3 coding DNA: TGTGCCAGCAGCAAGTTAGGGGTAGTATCCCGAACTTTCTTT.